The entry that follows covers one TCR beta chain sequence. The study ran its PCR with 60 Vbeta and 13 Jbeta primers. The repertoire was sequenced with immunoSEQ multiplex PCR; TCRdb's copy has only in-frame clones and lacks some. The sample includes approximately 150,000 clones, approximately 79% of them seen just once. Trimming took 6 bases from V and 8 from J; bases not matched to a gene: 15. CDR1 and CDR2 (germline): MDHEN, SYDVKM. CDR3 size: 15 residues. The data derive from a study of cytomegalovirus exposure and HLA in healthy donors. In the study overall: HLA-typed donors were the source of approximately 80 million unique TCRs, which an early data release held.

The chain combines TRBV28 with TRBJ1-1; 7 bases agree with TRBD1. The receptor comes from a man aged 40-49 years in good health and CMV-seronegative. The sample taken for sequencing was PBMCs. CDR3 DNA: TGTGCCAGCAGGGGAACAGGGGAGCACCGAACCGAAGCTTTCTTT. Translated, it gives CASRGTGEHRTEAFF.